The clone carrying this T cell receptor (beta chain) qualifies as medium-sized. Its target is not known. Running of the v3.0 immunoSEQ assay took place at survey level. Sequencing used immunoSEQ multiplex PCR; TCRdb keeps in-frame clones, though not all of them. The sample lists approximately 22,000 clones; roughly 80% were seen once. The sample comes from a study of long-term antiretroviral therapy in people with HIV. Study observations and caveats: Across all time points, the repertoire was dominated by clones that expanded before ART.

This CDR3 has 13 amino acids. Germline V gene data show CDR1 as SEHNR and CDR2 as FQNEAQ (reference sequence). Trimming removed 5 bases from V and 6 bases from J; junction bases left unmatched: 4. This chain joins TRBV7-9 and TRBJ1-2; 9 bases match TRBD1. This sample comprised unsorted PBMCs, obtained 0.5 years before starting antiretroviral therapy. The TCR comes from a man aged 35 to 55 with HIV. The CDR3 region has the DNA TGTGCCAGCAGCCCGAGGGACAGGGATGGCTACACCTTC. As protein: CASSPRDRDGYTF.